This entry is about one T cell receptor (beta chain). The antigen remains undetermined. This record belongs to a study of T cell responses to AZD1222 COVID-19 vaccine. Repertoires were generated with immunoSEQ multiplex PCR, while TCRdb's copy carries only in-frame clones and drops some. Of fewer than 250,000 clones listed, almost 95% are singletons. V lost 6 bases, J lost 3 bases, and 8 bases lay in between. The CDR3 sequence is 13 residues long. Germline V gene data show CDR1 as SGHAT and CDR2 as FQNNGV. General study results and limits: The repertoires were collected only after the peak T cell response.

This sample comprised peripheral blood, obtained on day 0 of AZD1222 vaccination. The receptor was derived from an adult in good health. J is TRBJ2-2 and V is TRBV11-2; D is uncertain. The CDR3 coding sequence is TGTGCCAGCAGTTGGAGTTACACCGGGGAGCTGTTTTTT. Amino acid sequence: CASSWSYTGELFF.